This T cell receptor (beta chain) was observed in a study of T-cell memory formation after mild COVID-19. MiXCR was run by TCRdb on the 5' RACE reads, yielding one entry per CDR3 protein. The top ten clones hold about 22% of a sample with approximately 300,000 distinct CDR3 sequences, 7.5% to 9.5% of them seen once. The CDR3 covers 14 residues. V shed 2 bases and J shed 8 bases, with 13 bases lying between them. Germline assignment: CDR1 MNHEY and CDR2 SVGAGI. This TCR was sampled from a young man who had mild COVID-19 (a few samples of this study predate the infection). Cell type and time point are not known. The specimen was PBMCs or a T cell subset sorted from them (not recorded which). The V gene is TRBV6-5, the J gene TRBJ2-1; D may match TRBD1 or TRBD2 (5 bases each). CDR3 nucleotide sequence: TGTGCCAGCAGTTACGGGGACCCATGGGATGAGCAGTTCTTC. Its protein is CASSYGDPWDEQFF.